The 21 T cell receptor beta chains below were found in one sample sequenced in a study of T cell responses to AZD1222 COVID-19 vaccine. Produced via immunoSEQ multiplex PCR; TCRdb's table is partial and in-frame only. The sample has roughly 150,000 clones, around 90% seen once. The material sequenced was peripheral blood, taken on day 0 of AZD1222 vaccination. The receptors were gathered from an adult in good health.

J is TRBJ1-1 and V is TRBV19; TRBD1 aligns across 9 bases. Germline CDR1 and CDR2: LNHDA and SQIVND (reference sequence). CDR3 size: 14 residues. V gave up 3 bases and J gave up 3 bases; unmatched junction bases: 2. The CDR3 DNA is TGTGCCAGTAGTATTCGGACAGGGGACACTGAAGCTTTCTTT. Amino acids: CASSIRTGDTEAFF.

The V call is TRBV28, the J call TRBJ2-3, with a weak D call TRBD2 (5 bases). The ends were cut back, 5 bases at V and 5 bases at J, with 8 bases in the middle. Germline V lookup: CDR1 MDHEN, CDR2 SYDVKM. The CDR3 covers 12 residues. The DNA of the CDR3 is TGTGCCAGCAGTCACCGGGGAGATACGCAGTATTTT. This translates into CASSHRGDTQYF.

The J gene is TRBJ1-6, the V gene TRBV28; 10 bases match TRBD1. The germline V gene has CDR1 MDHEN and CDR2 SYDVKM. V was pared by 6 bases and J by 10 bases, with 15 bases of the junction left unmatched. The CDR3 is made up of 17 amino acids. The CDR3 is CASRVDEPGQGRSPLHF. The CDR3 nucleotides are TGTGCCAGCAGAGTCGACGAACCGGGACAGGGGAGATCACCCCTCCACTTT.

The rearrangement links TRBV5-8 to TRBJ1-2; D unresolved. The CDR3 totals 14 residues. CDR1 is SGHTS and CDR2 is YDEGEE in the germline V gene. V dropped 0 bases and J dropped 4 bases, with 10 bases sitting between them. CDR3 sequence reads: CASSLVSGVYGYTF. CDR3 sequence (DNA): TGTGCCAGCAGCTTGGTGTCTGGGGTCTATGGCTACACCTTC.

CDR3 in amino acids: CASSVALSANYGYTF. The DNA for the CDR3 is TGTGCCAGCAGCGTAGCTTTAAGCGCTAACTATGGCTACACCTTC. The chain is built from TRBV9 and TRBJ1-2; no definite D call. The CDR3 contains 15 residues. Trimming took off 0 bases at V and 0 bases at J, with 9 bases between the two ends. The germline V gene encodes CDR1 SGDLS and CDR2 YYNGEE.

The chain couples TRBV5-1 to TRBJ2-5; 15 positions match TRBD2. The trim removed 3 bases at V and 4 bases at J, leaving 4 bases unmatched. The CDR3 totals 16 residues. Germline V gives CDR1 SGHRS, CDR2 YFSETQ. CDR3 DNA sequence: TGCGCCAGCAGCTCGGGACTAGCGGGAGGATTAGAGACCCAGTACTTC. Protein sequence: CASSSGLAGGLETQYF.

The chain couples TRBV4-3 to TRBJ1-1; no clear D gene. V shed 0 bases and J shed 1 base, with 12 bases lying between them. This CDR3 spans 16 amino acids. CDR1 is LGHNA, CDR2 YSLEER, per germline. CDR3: CASSQDLGLRNTEAFF. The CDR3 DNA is TGCGCCAGCAGCCAAGATCTGGGCCTGAGGAACACTGAAGCTTTCTTT.

CDR3 nucleotides: TGTGCCAGCAGCCAACAAATAGCGGGAGCAGTAGATACGCAGTATTTT. Protein sequence: CASSQQIAGAVDTQYF. The rearrangement joins TRBV3-1 (or the pseudogene TRBV3-2) to TRBJ2-3; 9 bases are shared with TRBD2. Trimming took 2 bases from V and 5 from J; bases not matched to a gene: 8. This CDR3 has 16 amino acids. The germline CDR1 and CDR2 sequences are LGHDT and YNNKEL (reference sequence).

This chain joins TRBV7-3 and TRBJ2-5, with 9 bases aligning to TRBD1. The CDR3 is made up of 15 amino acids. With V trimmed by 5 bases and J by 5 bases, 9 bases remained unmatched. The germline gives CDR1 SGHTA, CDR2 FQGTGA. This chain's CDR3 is CASSLQGAKGETQYF. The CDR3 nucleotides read TGTGCCAGCAGCCTACAGGGGGCGAAGGGGGAGACCCAGTACTTC.

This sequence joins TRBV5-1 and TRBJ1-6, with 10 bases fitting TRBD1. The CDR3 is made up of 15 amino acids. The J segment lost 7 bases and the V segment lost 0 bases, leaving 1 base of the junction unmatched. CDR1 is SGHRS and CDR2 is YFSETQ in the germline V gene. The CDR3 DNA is TGCGCCAGCAGCTTGGCGGGACAGGGGAATTCACCCCTCCACTTT. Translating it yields CASSLAGQGNSPLHF.

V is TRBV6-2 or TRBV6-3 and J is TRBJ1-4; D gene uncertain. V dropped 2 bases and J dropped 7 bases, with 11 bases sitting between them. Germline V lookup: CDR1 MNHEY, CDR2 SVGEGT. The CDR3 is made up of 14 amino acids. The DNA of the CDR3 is TGTGCCAGCAGTTACAGTGACGTTCTTGAAAAACTGTTTTTT. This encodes CASSYSDVLEKLFF.

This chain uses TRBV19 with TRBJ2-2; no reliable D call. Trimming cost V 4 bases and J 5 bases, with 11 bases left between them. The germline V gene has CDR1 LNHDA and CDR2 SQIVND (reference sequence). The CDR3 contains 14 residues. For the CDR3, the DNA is TGTGCCAGTAGTACTAATACAGTTACCGGGGAGCTGTTTTTT. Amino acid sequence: CASSTNTVTGELFF.

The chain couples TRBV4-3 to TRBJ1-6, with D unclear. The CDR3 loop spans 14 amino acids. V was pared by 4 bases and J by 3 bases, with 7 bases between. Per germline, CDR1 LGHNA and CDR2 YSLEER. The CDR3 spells CASSPTIYNSPLHF. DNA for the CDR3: TGCGCCAGCAGCCCAACCATCTATAATTCACCCCTCCACTTT.

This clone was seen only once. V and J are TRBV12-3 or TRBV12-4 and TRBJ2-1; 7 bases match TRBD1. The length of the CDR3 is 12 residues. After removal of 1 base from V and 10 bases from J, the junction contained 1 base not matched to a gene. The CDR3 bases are TGTGCCAGCAGTTTAGAGGGACAGGAGCAGTTCTTC. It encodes CASSLEGQEQFF.

CDR3 amino acids: CASRPDRVYGYTF. CDR3 sequence (DNA): TGTGCCAGCAGGCCGGACAGGGTCTATGGCTACACCTTC. V and J are TRBV6-5 and TRBJ1-2; 8 nucleotides align to TRBD1. The V gene end was trimmed by 6 bases and the J gene end by 4 bases; junction bases not matched to a gene: 4. The germline V gene has CDR1 MNHEY and CDR2 SVGAGI. The CDR3 sequence is 13 residues long.

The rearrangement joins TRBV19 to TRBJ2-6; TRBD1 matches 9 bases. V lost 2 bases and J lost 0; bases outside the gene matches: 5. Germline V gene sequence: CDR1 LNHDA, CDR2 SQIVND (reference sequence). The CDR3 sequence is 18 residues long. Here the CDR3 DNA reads TGTGCCAGTAGTATATCGGGACAGGGACTCTCTGGGGCCAACGTCCTGACTTTC. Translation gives CASSISGQGLSGANVLTF.

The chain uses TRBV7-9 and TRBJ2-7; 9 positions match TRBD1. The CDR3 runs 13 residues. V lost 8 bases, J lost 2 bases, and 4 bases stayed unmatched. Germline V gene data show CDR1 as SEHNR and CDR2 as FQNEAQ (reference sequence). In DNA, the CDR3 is TGTGCCAGCTTTGACAGGGGGACCTACGAGCAGTACTTC. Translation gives CASFDRGTYEQYF.

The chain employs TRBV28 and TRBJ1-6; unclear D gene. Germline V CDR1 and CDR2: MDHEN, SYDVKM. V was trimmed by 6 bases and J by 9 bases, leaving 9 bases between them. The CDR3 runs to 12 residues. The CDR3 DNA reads TGTGCCAGCAGGTCAAGTGGTTCACCCCTCCACTTT. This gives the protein CASRSSGSPLHF.

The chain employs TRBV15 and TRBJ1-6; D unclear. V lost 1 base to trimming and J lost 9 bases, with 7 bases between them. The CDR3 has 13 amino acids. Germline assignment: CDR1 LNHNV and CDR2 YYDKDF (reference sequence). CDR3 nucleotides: TGTGCCACCAGCAGAGCCGGGGTTTCACCCCTCCACTTT. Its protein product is CATSRAGVSPLHF. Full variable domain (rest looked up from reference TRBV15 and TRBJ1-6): DAMVIQNPRYQVTQFGKPVTLSCSQTLNHNVMYWYQQKSSQAPKLLFHYYDKDFNNEADTPDNFQSRRPNTSFCFLDIRSPGLGDTAMYLCATSRAGVSPLHFGNGTRLTVT.

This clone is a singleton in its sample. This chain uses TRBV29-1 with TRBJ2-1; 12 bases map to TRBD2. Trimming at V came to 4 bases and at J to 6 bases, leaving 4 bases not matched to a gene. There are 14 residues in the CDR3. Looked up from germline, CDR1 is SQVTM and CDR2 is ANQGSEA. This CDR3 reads CSVGILAGGNEQFF. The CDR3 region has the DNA TGCAGCGTTGGTATACTAGCGGGGGGCAATGAGCAGTTCTTC.

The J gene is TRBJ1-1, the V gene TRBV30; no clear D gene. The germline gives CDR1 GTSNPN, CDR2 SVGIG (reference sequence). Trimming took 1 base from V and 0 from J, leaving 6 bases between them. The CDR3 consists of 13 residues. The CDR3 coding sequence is TGTGCCTGGAGTGCTAGAATGAACACTGAAGCTTTCTTT. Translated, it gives CAWSARMNTEAFF.